The 23 T cell receptor beta chains reported below all come from one sample, sequenced in a study of CD8 T cells in ankylosing spondylitis (dated by TCRdb to 2015 to 2018). The library was built by means of 5' RACE. TCRdb shows the sequencer as Illumina HiSeq 2500. Through fastp at Q25 and MiXCR, TCRdb rebuilt clones from the public reads, retaining in-frame beta chains. A single entry per CDR3 protein holds the most common genes and DNA from its merged rows. The sample has fewer than 550,000 distinct CDR3 sequences on record, approximately 5% of them singletons. Together, the top ten hold 3% to 4.5% of the sample. Study-level results and caveats: Blood from ankylosing spondylitis patients appeared to be characterized by a TCR beta motif made up of several highly homologous amino acid variants.

Their recognized antigens are unknown. The sequenced material came from blood, either unsorted or a sorted T cell fraction (not recorded which). Receptors originate from a male donor with ankylosing spondylitis.

This clonotype was detected ten times or more. The CDR3 sequence is CASSLDGAGGGFQPQHF. CDR3 in DNA: TGTGCCAGCAGCTTAGATGGAGCAGGGGGCGGATTTCAGCCCCAGCATTTT. The chain recombines TRBV11-2 with TRBJ1-5; 8 bases match TRBD1. CDR3 size: 17 residues. Trimming at V came to 0 bases and at J to 6 bases, leaving 10 bases not matched to a gene. Germline V CDR1 and CDR2: SGHAT, FQNNGV.

The V gene is TRBV20-1, the J gene TRBJ2-2; TRBD2 agrees at 8 bases. The CDR3 consists of 14 residues. With 2 bases clipped from V and 4 bases from J, the junction kept 3 bases outside the gene matches. Germline assignment: CDR1 DFQATT and CDR2 SNEGSKA (reference sequence). CDR3: CSARLAGFTGELFF. CDR3 bases: TGCAGTGCTAGACTAGCGGGCTTCACCGGGGAGCTGTTTTTT.

This clonotype was seen ten or more times. The rearrangement uses TRBV29-1 and TRBJ2-5; 8 bases are a match to TRBD2. Trimming cost V 6 bases and J 3 bases; bases outside gene matches: 6. This CDR3 is built from 13 residues. Per the germline V gene, CDR1 is SQVTM and CDR2 is ANQGSEA. The CDR3 protein is CSVRLATKETQYF. Written as DNA, the CDR3 is TGCAGCGTGCGACTAGCGACTAAAGAGACCCAGTACTTC. Complete variable domain (other parts from reference TRBV29-1 and TRBJ2-5): SAVISQKPSRDICQRGTSLTIQCQVDSQVTMMFWYRQQPGQSLTLIATANQGSEATYESGFVIDKFPISRPNLTFSTLTVSNMSPEDSSIYLCSVRLATKETQYFGPGTRLLVL.

The V gene is TRBV7-2, the J gene TRBJ2-3, with D perhaps TRBD2 (5 bases). Germline V CDR1 and CDR2: SGHTA, FQGNSA. V dropped 11 bases and J dropped 3 bases, with 18 bases sitting between them. The CDR3 is 14 residues long. In DNA, the CDR3 is TGTGCCGGCCGCTTGGACCCGGGAACAGATACGCAGTATTTT. As protein: CAGRLDPGTDTQYF.

With regard to this clonotype: This may be a read error: a much more frequent sequence differs by one nucleotide. V and J are TRBV6-1 and TRBJ2-7; 9 positions match TRBD1. The germline V gene encodes CDR1 MNHNS and CDR2 SASEGT. The CDR3 runs 15 residues. The CDR3 loop is CASSEGGTGLYEQHF. The CDR3 coding sequence is TGTGCCAGCAGTGAAGGCGGGACAGGGCTCTACGAGCAGCACTTC.

Many counts were recorded for this clonotype. The J gene is TRBJ2-3, the V gene TRBV29-1; D unresolved. The CDR3 has 14 residues. V was clipped by 7 bases and J by 5 bases, with 19 bases between them. CDR1 and CDR2 (germline): SQVTM, ANQGSEA. The CDR3 region has the DNA TGCAGCGGCGCCGGGCCCACCTCCGGAGATACGCAGTATTTT. Protein: CSGAGPTSGDTQYF.

This clonotype was seen ten or more times. DNA for the CDR3: TGTGCCAGCAGTTACTCGAGGGACAGGAGGAATGGCTACACCTTC. Residues: CASSYSRDRRNGYTF. The chain has TRBV6-5 and TRBJ1-2, with 8 bases identical to TRBD1. V was pared by 0 bases and J by 6 bases, with 6 bases of the junction left unmatched. The CDR3 has 15 residues. Germline V gives CDR1 MNHEY, CDR2 SVGAGI.

At least ten counts were recorded for this clonotype. The V gene is TRBV20-1, the J gene TRBJ2-1; 9 bases line up with TRBD2. The V and J ends lost 5 bases and 12 bases, in that order; junction bases with no gene match: 8. Per the germline V gene, CDR1 is DFQATT and CDR2 is SNEGSKA (reference sequence). This CDR3 is 12 amino acids long. CDR3 region: CSAGRTSEVQFF. Written as DNA, the CDR3 is TGCAGTGCTGGACGGACTAGCGAGGTGCAGTTCTTC.

The chain carries TRBV6-1 and TRBJ2-7; 8 positions match TRBD2. The trim removed 5 bases at V and 1 base at J, leaving 10 bases unmatched. This CDR3 has 16 residues. Germline CDR1 reads MNHNS; CDR2 reads SASEGT. CDR3 coding DNA: TGTGCCAGCAGTCAGCGTGGGACTAGTGAGTCCTACGAGCAGTACTTC. Translation: CASSQRGTSESYEQYF.

This chain connects TRBV4-3 to TRBJ2-3, with D maybe TRBD1 (6 bases). The germline V gene encodes CDR1 LGHNA and CDR2 YSLEER. Trimming cost V 4 bases and J 3 bases, with 17 bases left between them. The CDR3 runs to 16 residues. CDR3 in amino acids: CASSPTQRGSTDTQYF. The CDR3 coding sequence is TGCGCCAGCAGCCCGACACAGAGGGGGTCAACAGATACGCAGTATTTT.

There are many counts of this clonotype. The chain joins TRBV6-5 to TRBJ2-5, with TRBD1 matching 7 bases. The germline CDR1 and CDR2 sequences are MNHEY and SVGAGI. After removal of 0 bases from V and 7 bases from J, the junction contained 11 bases not matched to a gene. This CDR3 is built from 16 residues. The CDR3: CASSYSTGAGQGTQYF. For the CDR3, the DNA is TGTGCCAGCAGTTACTCTACAGGGGCCGGTCAGGGGACCCAGTACTTC.

This chain uses TRBV7-2 with TRBJ2-5, with 8 bases that match TRBD1. The CDR3 runs to 14 residues. V was clipped by 6 bases and J by 5 bases; unmatched bases: 8. CDR1 and CDR2 from the germline V gene are SGHTA and FQGNSA. Here the CDR3 reads CASSLTGARETQYF. The CDR3 coding sequence is TGTGCCAGCAGTCTGACAGGGGCTCGGGAGACCCAGTACTTC.

V is TRBV4-2 and J is TRBJ2-4, with D possibly TRBD2 on 6 matching bases. The CDR3 runs 18 residues. Germline assignment: CDR1 LGHNA and CDR2 YNFKEQ. Trimming took 1 base from V and 1 from J, leaving 17 bases between them. The CDR3 DNA reads TGTGCCAGCAGCCAAGTCGGAGGGGAGCAGAATGCCAAAAACATTCAGTACTTC. Its translation is CASSQVGGEQNAKNIQYF.

This clonotype was observed at least ten times. The chain recombines TRBV20-1 with TRBJ2-3, with 8 positions matching TRBD2. CDR1 and CDR2 from the germline V gene are DFQATT and SNEGSKA (reference sequence). The ends lost 3 bases at V and 5 bases at J; junction bases unmatched: 4. The CDR3 is made up of 13 amino acids. DNA of the CDR3: TGCAGTGCTAGTAGCGGGGAAGGAGATACGCAGTATTTT. As protein: CSASSGEGDTQYF.

As for this clonotype: A clone one base away is much larger, so this may be a read error. The rearrangement joins TRBV27 to TRBJ2-1; D remains ambiguous. Germline V gene sequence: CDR1 MNHEY, CDR2 SMNVEV (reference sequence). This CDR3 is built from 12 residues. Trimming shortened V by 2 bases and J by 10 bases, and 9 bases separated the two germline ends. In DNA, the CDR3 is TGTGCCAGCAGTTTAGACCTCGGGGAGCAGTTCTTC. Amino acids: CASSLDLGEQFF.

This clonotype was picked up a small number of times. This sequence joins TRBV12-5 and TRBJ1-2; D uncertain. Germline V gives CDR1 LGHNT, CDR2 FRNRAP. CDR3 length: 13 residues. The ends were cut back, 6 bases at V and 2 bases at J, with 10 bases in the middle. The CDR3 sequence is CASGAESNYGYTF. The CDR3 region has the DNA TGTGCTAGTGGCGCCGAATCCAACTATGGCTACACCTTC.

CDR3 residues: CASSAGHRLGETQYF. The CDR3 DNA sequence: TGTGCCAGCAGCGCGGGACACCGGTTGGGGGAGACCCAGTACTTC. This rearrangement joins TRBV9 to TRBJ2-5, with D perhaps TRBD1 (6 bases). The length of the CDR3 is 15 residues. V was trimmed by 3 bases and J by 5 bases, leaving 17 bases between them. In germline, CDR1 is SGDLS, CDR2 YYNGEE. Full variable domain (missing parts from reference TRBV9 and TRBJ2-5): DSGVTQTPKHLITATGQRVTLRCSPRSGDLSVYWYQQSLDQGLQFLIQYYNGEERAKGNILERFSAQQFPDLHSELNLSSLELGDSALYFCASSAGHRLGETQYFGPGTRLLVL.

There are many counts of this clonotype. The V gene is TRBV15, the J gene TRBJ1-3; possibly TRBD1 for D (6 bases). Germline V gene data show CDR1 as LNHNV and CDR2 as YYDKDF (reference sequence). This CDR3 is built from 18 residues. The V and J ends lost 2 bases and 0 bases respectively, with 17 bases between them. The CDR3 reads CATSRPPTGTSSGNTIYF. CDR3 DNA: TGTGCCACCAGCAGACCACCCACCGGGACAAGCTCTGGAAACACCATATATTTT.

This clonotype came up many times. This chain uses TRBV5-1 with TRBJ1-1, with TRBD1 matching 8 bases. The CDR3 runs to 17 residues. V gave up 4 bases and J gave up 1 base; unmatched junction bases: 12. Germline V CDR1 and CDR2: SGHRS, YFSETQ. The CDR3: CASSPFSPGGANTEAFF. The DNA of the CDR3 is TGCGCCAGCAGCCCCTTTTCCCCAGGGGGCGCGAACACTGAAGCTTTCTTT.

This clonotype was found a few times. The chain recombines TRBV12-3 or TRBV12-4 with TRBJ2-1, with TRBD2 matching 9 bases. V shed 4 bases and J 10 bases; nucleotides not matched to a gene: 11. This CDR3 is 15 amino acids long. The CDR3 spells CASSSRGGDYQEQFF. CDR3 bases: TGTGCCAGCAGTTCCCGCGGGGGGGATTATCAAGAGCAGTTCTTC.

There are many counts of this clonotype. The chain is built from TRBV12-3 or TRBV12-4 and TRBJ1-1, with a weak D call TRBD1 (5 bases). V dropped 5 bases and J dropped 8 bases, with 12 bases sitting between them. CDR3 length: 12 residues. The CDR3, as DNA: TGTGCCAGCAGTACAGGTTTGTTGGAAGCTTTCTTT. This encodes CASSTGLLEAFF.

This clonotype was seen many times. The J gene is TRBJ2-1, the V gene TRBV12-3 or TRBV12-4; D ambiguous. The CDR3 totals 16 residues. V was cut by 6 bases and J by 5 bases, with 20 bases left in between. In nucleotides, the CDR3 is TGTGCCAGCAGCCCCTGGGCCGACCCTCCTCACAATGAGCAGTTCTTC. As protein: CASSPWADPPHNEQFF.

There are a few counts of this clonotype. The rearrangement joins TRBV7-9 to TRBJ1-5, with 9 bases lining up with TRBD1. Germline V gene sequence: CDR1 SEHNR, CDR2 FQNEAQ (reference sequence). The CDR3 has 15 residues. V trimming: 5 bases; J trimming: 1 base; junction bases outside the gene matches: 3. CDR3 residues: CASSKGQGSNQPQHF. In DNA, the CDR3 is TGTGCCAGCAGCAAGGGACAGGGCAGCAATCAGCCCCAGCATTTT.